This T cell receptor beta chain was recovered during a study of vaccination and CD4 T cells after COVID-19. At the level of the study: In the convalescent cohort, there were six males and four females, two of them Hispanic. A median of approximately 100 days (range 35 to 161) separated diagnosis from post-COVID sampling. Broader study findings: Vaccine-specific clones in convalescent patients were spike mono-reactive in 304 of 307 cases.

Comments on this clonotype: Antigen: not known.

CDR3 size: 17 residues. The J segment lost 2 bases and the V segment lost 1 base, leaving 8 bases of the junction unmatched. The germline V gene has CDR1 SGHVS and CDR2 FNYEAQ. Treatment denoted: approximately nine-day PBMC culture with coronavirus spike peptide pools or control peptides (ViraFEST assay). Scientists ran DNA taken from cultured CD4+ T cells through the Oncomine TCR Beta short-read assay for sequencing. TCRdb re-called the PCR reads with MiXCR, one entry per CDR3 protein. The table lists 9,900 or so distinct CDR3 sequences, about 53% of them singletons. The receptor was derived from a human donor who had recovered from COVID-19. Sequenced sample: CD4+ T cells from blood, cultured in vitro. This rearrangement joins TRBV7-6 to TRBJ2-3; 8 bases are a match to TRBD2. The DNA for the CDR3 is TGTGCCAGCAGCTTAGGAAAAACTAGCGGCCTCACAGATACGCAGTATTTT. Protein sequence: CASSLGKTSGLTDTQYF.